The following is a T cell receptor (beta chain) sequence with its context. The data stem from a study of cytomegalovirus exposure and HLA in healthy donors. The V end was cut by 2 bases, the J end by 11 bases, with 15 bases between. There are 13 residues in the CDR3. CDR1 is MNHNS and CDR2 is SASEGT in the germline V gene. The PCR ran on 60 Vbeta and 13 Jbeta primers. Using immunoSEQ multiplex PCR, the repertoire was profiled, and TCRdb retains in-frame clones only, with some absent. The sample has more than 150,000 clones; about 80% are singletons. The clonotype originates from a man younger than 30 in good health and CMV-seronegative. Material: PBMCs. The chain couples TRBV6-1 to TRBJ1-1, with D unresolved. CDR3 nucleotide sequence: TGTGCCAGCAGTGAAAGACACGGTTGCGGGGCTTTCTTT. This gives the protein CASSERHGCGAFF.